The 9 T cell receptor beta chains below come from one sample, sequenced in a study of blood T cell repertoires in COVID-19. The protocol was immunoSEQ multiplex PCR, while the TCRdb copy is restricted to in-frame clones and leaves out a portion. The sample carries about 21,000 clones, 91% recorded once. Sequenced: peripheral blood. These receptors all come from an older man with active COVID-19.

The V call is TRBV30, the J call TRBJ2-5, with TRBD2 matching over 8 bases. V was pared by 1 base and J by 4 bases, with 11 bases of the junction left unmatched. CDR1 and CDR2 (germline): GTSNPN, SVGIG (reference sequence). The CDR3 spans 16 residues. CDR3 loop: CAWSGLGAGVRETQYF. Here the CDR3 DNA reads TGTGCCTGGAGTGGGCTAGGAGCGGGGGTCAGAGAGACCCAGTACTTC.

The chain is built from TRBV7-2 and TRBJ2-1; tentatively, D is TRBD2 (6 bases). Germline V gene sequence: CDR1 SGHTA, CDR2 FQGNSA. This CDR3 has 17 amino acids. Between the trimmed V and J ends, which lost 5 bases and 6 bases, there was a span of 23 bases. CDR3 nucleotides: TGTGCCAGCAGCCCTCGAGGACTCCGCGGGACGGTCAATGAGCAGTTCTTC. Amino acids: CASSPRGLRGTVNEQFF.

The gene calls are TRBV7-9 and TRBJ2-1; D is perhaps TRBD2 (6 bases). This CDR3 contains 17 residues. V was trimmed by 1 base and J by 7 bases, leaving 20 bases between them. Germline CDR1 SEHNR, CDR2 FQNEAQ (reference sequence). In DNA form, the CDR3 reads TGTGCCAGCAGCTTAGGCCACACACTACTAGGACTAAATGAGCAGTTCTTC. Protein sequence: CASSLGHTLLGLNEQFF.

The V and J genes are TRBV6-1 and TRBJ2-7, with 14 positions matching TRBD2. CDR1 is MNHNS, CDR2 SASEGT, per germline. J lost 2 bases, V lost 2 bases, and 8 bases had no gene match. The CDR3 loop spans 18 amino acids. The CDR3 loop is CASSELGRLAGGPYEQYF. For the CDR3, the DNA is TGTGCCAGCAGTGAATTAGGGAGACTAGCGGGGGGGCCCTACGAGCAGTACTTC.

CDR3 nucleotides: TGCGCCAGCAGCTTTCAGGGGAACACTGAAGCTTTCTTT. Amino acids: CASSFQGNTEAFF. The chain is built from TRBV5-1 and TRBJ1-1, with D perhaps matching TRBD1 (5 bases). The CDR3 covers 13 residues. Trimming took off 2 bases at V and 1 base at J, with 6 bases between the two ends. The germline CDR1 and CDR2 sequences are SGHRS and YFSETQ.

V usage is TRBV28 and J usage is TRBJ1-2, with 8 bases aligning to TRBD1. The ends lost 5 bases at V and 7 bases at J; junction bases unmatched: 9. Germline lookup yields CDR1 MDHEN and CDR2 SYDVKM. The CDR3 is made up of 14 amino acids. The CDR3 region has the DNA TGTGCCAGCAGTCCAGGGGGACAGGTCCGTGGCTACACCTTC. This gives the protein CASSPGGQVRGYTF.

The chain joins TRBV3-1 (or the pseudogene TRBV3-2) to TRBJ2-4; the D is unclear. CDR1 is LGHDT and CDR2 is YNNKEL in the germline V gene (reference sequence). The CDR3 runs 13 residues. V was cut by 5 bases and J by 6 bases, with 11 bases left in between. The CDR3 protein is CASSYSPGNIQYF. The CDR3 DNA reads TGTGCCAGCAGCTACTCGCCAGGAAACATTCAGTACTTC.

This chain uses TRBV7-6 with TRBJ2-5; 12 bases agree with TRBD2. Germline values: CDR1 SGHVS, CDR2 FNYEAQ. The CDR3 totals 16 residues. V trimming: 2 bases; J trimming: 5 bases; junction bases outside the gene matches: 6. The CDR3 region is CASSLSSSGGAETQYF. The CDR3 nucleotides read TGTGCCAGCAGCTTATCCTCTAGCGGGGGGGCGGAGACCCAGTACTTC.

Written as DNA, the CDR3 is TGCGCCAGCAGTCAATGGGCTTTACTGAACACTGAAGCTTTCTTT. Translation: CASSQWALLNTEAFF. V usage is TRBV23-1 and J usage is TRBJ1-1; D unresolved. TRBV23-1 is marked as an open reading frame, function uncertain. The CDR3 runs 15 residues. With 1 base removed from V and 0 bases from J, the gap between germline ends came to 9 bases.